This T cell receptor beta chain emerged from a study of CD8 T cells in ankylosing spondylitis. Findings and limits, study-wide: CD8+ disease-linked clones were present at relatively low frequencies in blood.

Germline CDR1 reads DFQATT; CDR2 reads SNEGSKA (reference sequence). The CDR3 totals 14 residues. Notes on this clonotype: The antigen remains unidentified. This may be a read error, as it is one base from a much larger clone.

A single record per CDR3 protein comes from TCRdb applying MiXCR to the 5' RACE reads. The sample lists some 130,000 distinct CDR3 sequences, 7% to 8% occurring once. The receptor comes from a female donor with ankylosing spondylitis or in good health (not recorded which). The sample comprised blood, either unsorted or a sorted T cell fraction (not recorded which). The rearrangement joins TRBV20-1 to TRBJ2-7; 7 bases fit TRBD1. The CDR3 is CSARSGTAAYEQHF. For the CDR3, the DNA is TGCAGTGCTAGATCCGGGACAGCCGCCTACGAGCAGCACTTC.